The clone carrying this T cell receptor (beta chain) was picked up one time. The CDR3 is 14 residues long. Trimming shortened V by 4 bases and J by 6 bases, and 13 bases separated the two germline ends. The germline gives CDR1 SGHRS, CDR2 YFSETQ. Sample-barcoded 5' priming and a J-beta primer mix drove a second PCR of 7 to 11 cycles. Each cDNA was tagged by a template-switch adaptor containing 12 random nucleotides. TCRdb independently ran MiXCR on the 5' RACE reads; one entry per CDR3 protein. Among roughly 800,000 distinct CDR3 sequences listed, about 62% were seen once. The sample is drawn from a study of blood T cells in healthy people across ages. The wider study: About one barcoded beta molecule per two T cells came from capture by template switching.

The specimen was blood. The genes are TRBV5-1 and TRBJ2-2; TRBD2 might be the D (6 bases). This TCR was recovered from a man aged 25-45 years in good health. The CDR3 region has the DNA TGCGCCAGCAGCGGCGGGGAGGTGGCCGGGGAGCTGTTTTTT. Residues: CASSGGEVAGELFF.